Detailed here is one T cell receptor (beta chain). Its antigen remains unknown. Researchers ran the PCR with 60 Vbeta and 13 Jbeta primers. Only in-frame clones appear in the TCRdb table, and some are missing; sequencing was by immunoSEQ multiplex PCR. This sample carries 100,000 to 150,000 clones, 83% of them seen once, and the ten largest clones take about 3.9%. The sample belongs to a study of cytomegalovirus exposure and HLA in healthy donors. The study, taken as a whole, reports: Most TCR sequences were rare, but some public TCRs occurred in many donors.

The CDR3 extends over 14 amino acids. Trimming took 7 bases from V and 1 from J, leaving 14 bases between them. The germline V gene encodes CDR1 SGDLS and CDR2 YYNGEE. The rearrangement links TRBV9 to TRBJ1-1, with a tentative D call TRBD1 (5 bases). This clonotype was obtained from a woman in her 40s in good health and CMV-seropositive. The sequenced material came from PBMCs. The DNA of the CDR3 is TGTGCCAGCCGGCAGGGAGGCGCGAACACTGAAGCTTTCTTT. Translated: CASRQGGANTEAFF.